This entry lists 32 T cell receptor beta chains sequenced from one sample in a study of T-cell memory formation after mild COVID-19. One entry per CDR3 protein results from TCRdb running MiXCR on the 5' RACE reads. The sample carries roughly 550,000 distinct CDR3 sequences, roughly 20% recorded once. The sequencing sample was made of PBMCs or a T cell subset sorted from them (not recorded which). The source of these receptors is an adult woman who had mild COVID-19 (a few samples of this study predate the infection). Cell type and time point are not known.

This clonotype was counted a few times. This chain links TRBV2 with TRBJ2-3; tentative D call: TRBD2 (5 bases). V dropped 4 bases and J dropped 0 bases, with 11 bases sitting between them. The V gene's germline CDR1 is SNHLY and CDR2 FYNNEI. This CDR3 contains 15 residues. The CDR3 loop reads CASSGRRDSTDTQYF. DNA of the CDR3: TGTGCCAGCAGTGGGAGGCGAGATAGCACAGATACGCAGTATTTT.

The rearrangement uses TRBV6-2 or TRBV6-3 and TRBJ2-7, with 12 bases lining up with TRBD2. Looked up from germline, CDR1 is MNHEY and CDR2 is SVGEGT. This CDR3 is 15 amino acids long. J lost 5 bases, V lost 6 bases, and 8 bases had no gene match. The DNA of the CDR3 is TGTGCCAGCAGACCCTATCTAGCGGGAGGGAACGAGCAGTACTTC. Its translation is CASRPYLAGGNEQYF.

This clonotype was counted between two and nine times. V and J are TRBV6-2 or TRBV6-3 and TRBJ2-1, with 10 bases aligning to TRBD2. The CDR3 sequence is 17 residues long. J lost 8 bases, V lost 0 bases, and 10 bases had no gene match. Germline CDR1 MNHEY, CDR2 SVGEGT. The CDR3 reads CASSYSYASGRIDEQFF. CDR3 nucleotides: TGTGCCAGCAGTTACTCTTACGCTAGCGGGAGAATTGATGAGCAGTTCTTC.

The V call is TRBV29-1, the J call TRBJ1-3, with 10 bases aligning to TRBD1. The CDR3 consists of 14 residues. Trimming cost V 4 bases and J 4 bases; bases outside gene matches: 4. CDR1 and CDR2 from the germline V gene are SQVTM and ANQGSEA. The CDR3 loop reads CSVVDRGPGNTIYF. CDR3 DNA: TGCAGCGTTGTCGACAGGGGGCCGGGAAACACCATATATTTT.

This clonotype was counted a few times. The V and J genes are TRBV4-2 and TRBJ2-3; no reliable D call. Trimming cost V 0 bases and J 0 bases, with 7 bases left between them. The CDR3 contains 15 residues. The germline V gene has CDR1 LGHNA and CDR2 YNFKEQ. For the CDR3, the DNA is TGTGCCAGCAGCCAAGATTGGGTTAGCACAGATACGCAGTATTTT. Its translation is CASSQDWVSTDTQYF.

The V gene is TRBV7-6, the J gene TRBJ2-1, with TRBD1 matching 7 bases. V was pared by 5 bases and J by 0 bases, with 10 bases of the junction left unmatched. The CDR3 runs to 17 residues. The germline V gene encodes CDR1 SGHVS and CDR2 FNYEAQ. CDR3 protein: CASSPRDSSFSYNEQFF. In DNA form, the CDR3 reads TGTGCCAGCAGCCCCAGGGACAGCTCCTTCTCCTACAATGAGCAGTTCTTC.

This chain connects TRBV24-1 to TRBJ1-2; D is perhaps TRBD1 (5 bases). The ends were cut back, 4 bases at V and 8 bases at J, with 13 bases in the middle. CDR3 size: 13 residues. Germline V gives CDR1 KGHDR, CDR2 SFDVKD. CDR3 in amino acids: CATSDPRTSGYTF. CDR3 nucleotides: TGTGCCACCAGTGACCCTAGGACAAGCGGCTACACCTTC.

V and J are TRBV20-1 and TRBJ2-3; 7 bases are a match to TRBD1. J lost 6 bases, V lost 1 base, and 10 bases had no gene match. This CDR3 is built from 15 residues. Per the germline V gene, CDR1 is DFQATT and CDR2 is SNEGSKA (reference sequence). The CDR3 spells CSARVPRQGVDTQYF. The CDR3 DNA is TGCAGTGCTAGAGTCCCTCGACAGGGAGTGGATACGCAGTATTTT.

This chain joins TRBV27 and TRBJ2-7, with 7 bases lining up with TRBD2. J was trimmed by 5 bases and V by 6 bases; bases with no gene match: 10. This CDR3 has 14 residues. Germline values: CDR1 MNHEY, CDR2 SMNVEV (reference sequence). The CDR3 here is CASSQRGLGDEQYF. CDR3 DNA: TGTGCCAGCAGCCAGCGGGGCCTTGGGGACGAGCAGTACTTC.

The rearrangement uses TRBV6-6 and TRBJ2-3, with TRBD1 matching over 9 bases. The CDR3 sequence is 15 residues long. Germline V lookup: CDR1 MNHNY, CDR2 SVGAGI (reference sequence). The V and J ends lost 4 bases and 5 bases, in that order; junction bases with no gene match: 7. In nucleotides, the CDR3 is TGTGCCAGCAGTTCCAAACAGGGGGCGAAAGATACGCAGTATTTT. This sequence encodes CASSSKQGAKDTQYF.

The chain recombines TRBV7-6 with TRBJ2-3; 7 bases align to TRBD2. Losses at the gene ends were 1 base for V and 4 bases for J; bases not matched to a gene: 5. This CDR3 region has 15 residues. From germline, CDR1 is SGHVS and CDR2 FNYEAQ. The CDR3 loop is CASSLGRGRADTQYF. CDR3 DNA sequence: TGTGCCAGCAGCTTAGGCCGGGGGAGGGCAGATACGCAGTATTTT. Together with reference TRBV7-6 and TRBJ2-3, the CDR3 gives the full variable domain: GAGVSQSPRYKVTKRGQDVALRCDPISGHVSLYWYRQALGQGPEFLTYFNYEAQQDKSGLPNDRFSAERPEGSISTLTIQRTEQRDSAMYRCASSLGRGRADTQYFGPGTRLTVL.

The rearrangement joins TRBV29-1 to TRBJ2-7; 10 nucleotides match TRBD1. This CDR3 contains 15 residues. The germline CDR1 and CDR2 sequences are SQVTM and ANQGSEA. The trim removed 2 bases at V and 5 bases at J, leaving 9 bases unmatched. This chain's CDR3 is CSVEFGDRGINEQYF. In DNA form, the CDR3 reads TGCAGCGTTGAATTTGGGGACAGGGGAATTAACGAGCAGTACTTC.

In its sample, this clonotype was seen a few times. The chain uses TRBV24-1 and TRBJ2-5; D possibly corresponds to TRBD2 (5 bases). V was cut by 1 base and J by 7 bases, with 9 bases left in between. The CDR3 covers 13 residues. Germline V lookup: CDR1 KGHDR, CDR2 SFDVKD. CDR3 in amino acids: CATSDFGLGTQYF. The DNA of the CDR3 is TGTGCCACCAGTGATTTTGGACTCGGGACCCAGTACTTC.

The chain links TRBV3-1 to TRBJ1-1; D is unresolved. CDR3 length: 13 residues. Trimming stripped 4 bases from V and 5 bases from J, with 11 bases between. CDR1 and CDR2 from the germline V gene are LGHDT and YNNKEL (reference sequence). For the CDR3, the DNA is TGTGCCAGCAGCCTCAGCCGGGCGACTGAAGCTTTCTTT. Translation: CASSLSRATEAFF.

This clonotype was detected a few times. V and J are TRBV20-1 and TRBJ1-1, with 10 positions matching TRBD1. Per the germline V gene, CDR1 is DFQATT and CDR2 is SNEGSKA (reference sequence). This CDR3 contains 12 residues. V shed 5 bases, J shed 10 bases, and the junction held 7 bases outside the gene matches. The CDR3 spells CSAGGQGIPAFF. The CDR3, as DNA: TGCAGTGCTGGGGGACAGGGGATCCCAGCTTTCTTT.

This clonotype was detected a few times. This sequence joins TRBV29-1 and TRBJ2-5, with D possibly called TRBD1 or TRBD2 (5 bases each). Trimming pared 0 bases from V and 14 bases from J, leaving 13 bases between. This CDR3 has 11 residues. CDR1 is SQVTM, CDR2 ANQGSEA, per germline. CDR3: CSVEDRGTLYF. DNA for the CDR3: TGCAGCGTTGAAGATCGTGGGACCCTCTACTTC. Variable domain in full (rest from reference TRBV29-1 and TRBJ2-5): SAVISQKPSRDICQRGTSLTIQCQVDSQVTMMFWYRQQPGQSLTLIATANQGSEATYESGFVIDKFPISRPNLTFSTLTVSNMSPEDSSIYLCSVEDRGTLYFGPGTRLLVL.

This CDR3 reads CATSDFYDTQYF. The CDR3, as DNA: TGTGCCACCAGTGATTTCTATGATACGCAGTATTTT. This chain links TRBV24-1 with TRBJ2-3; no reliable D call. The V end lost 1 base, the J end lost 6 bases, and 4 bases lay between the germline ends. The CDR3 is made up of 12 amino acids. Germline V gives CDR1 KGHDR, CDR2 SFDVKD.

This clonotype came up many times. The chain's CDR3 is CSVEVSYNEQFF. The CDR3 bases are TGCAGCGTTGAAGTTTCCTACAATGAGCAGTTCTTC. This rearrangement joins TRBV29-1 to TRBJ2-1; D uncertain. The CDR3 sequence is 12 residues long. V was clipped by 1 base and J by 1 base, with 2 bases between them. Germline loops: CDR1 SQVTM, CDR2 ANQGSEA.

The CDR3: CASSPGQSGANVLTF. CDR3 bases: TGTGCCAGCAGCCCTGGACAGTCTGGGGCCAACGTCCTGACTTTC. The chain employs TRBV9 and TRBJ2-6; a possible D gene is TRBD1 (6 bases). The V and J ends lost 4 bases and 1 base respectively, with 9 bases between them. Germline V gene sequence: CDR1 SGDLS, CDR2 YYNGEE. There are 15 residues in the CDR3.

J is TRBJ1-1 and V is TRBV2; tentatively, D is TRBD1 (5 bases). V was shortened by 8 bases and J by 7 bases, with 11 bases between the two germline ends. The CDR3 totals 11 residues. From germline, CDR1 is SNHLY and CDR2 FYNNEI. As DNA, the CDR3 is TGTGCCAGCGGGGGTGGGGGTGAAGCTTTCTTT. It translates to CASGGGGEAFF.

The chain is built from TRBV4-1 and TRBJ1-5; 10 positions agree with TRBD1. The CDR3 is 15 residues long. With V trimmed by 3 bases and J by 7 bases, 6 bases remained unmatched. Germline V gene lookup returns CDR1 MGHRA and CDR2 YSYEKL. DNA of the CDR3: TGCGCCAGCAGCCAGGGGGACAGGGGCTTGCAGCCCCAGCATTTT. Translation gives CASSQGDRGLQPQHF.

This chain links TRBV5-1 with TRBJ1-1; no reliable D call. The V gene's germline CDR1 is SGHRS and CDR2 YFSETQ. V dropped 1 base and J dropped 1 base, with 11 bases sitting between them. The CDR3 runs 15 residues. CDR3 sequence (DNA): TGCGCCAGCAGCTTGACGGTCCACCCGAACACTGAAGCTTTCTTT. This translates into CASSLTVHPNTEAFF. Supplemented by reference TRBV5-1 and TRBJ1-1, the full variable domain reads KAGVTQTPRYLIKTRGQQVTLSCSPISGHRSVSWYQQTPGQGLQFLFEYFSETQRNKGNFPGRFSGRQFSNSRSEMNVSTLELGDSALYLCASSLTVHPNTEAFFGQGTRLTVV.

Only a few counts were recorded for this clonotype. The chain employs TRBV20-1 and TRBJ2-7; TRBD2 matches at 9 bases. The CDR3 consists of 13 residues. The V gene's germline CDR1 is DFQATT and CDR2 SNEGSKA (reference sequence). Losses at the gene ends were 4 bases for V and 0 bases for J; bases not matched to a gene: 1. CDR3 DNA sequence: TGCAGTGCTAAGCGGGGGGACTCCTACGAGCAGTACTTC. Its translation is CSAKRGDSYEQYF.

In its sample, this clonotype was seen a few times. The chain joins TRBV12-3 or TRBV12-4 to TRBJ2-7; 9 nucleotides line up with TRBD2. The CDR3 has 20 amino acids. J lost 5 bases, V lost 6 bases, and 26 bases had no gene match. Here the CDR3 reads CASSPVLFAGGPEGVNEQYF. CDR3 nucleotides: TGTGCCAGCAGCCCCGTGCTGTTCGCGGGGGGGCCCGAGGGCGTGAACGAGCAGTACTTC.

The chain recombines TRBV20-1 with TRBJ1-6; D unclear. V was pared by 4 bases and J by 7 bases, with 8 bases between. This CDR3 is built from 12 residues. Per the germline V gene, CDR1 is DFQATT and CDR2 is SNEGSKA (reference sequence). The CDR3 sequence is CSATPGNSPLHF. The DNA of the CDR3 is TGCAGTGCTACCCCCGGCAATTCACCCCTCCACTTT.

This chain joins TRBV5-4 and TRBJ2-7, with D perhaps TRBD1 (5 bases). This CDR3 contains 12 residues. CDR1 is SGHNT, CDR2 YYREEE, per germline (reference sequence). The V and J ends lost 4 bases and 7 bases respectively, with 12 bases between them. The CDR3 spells CASSPTGLEQYF. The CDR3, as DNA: TGTGCCAGCAGCCCCACAGGCCTGGAGCAGTACTTC.

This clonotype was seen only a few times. This chain's CDR3 is CASSLGGGSNSPLHF. CDR3 DNA sequence: TGTGCCAGCAGTTTAGGAGGGGGCTCTAATTCACCCCTCCACTTT. The chain recombines TRBV12-3 or TRBV12-4 with TRBJ1-6; 7 nucleotides line up with TRBD1. This CDR3 is built from 15 residues. Losses at the gene ends were 1 base for V and 6 bases for J; bases not matched to a gene: 3.

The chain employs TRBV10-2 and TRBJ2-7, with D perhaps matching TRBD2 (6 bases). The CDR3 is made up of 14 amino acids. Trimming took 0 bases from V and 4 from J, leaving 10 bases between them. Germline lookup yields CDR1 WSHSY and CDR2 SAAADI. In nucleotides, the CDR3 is TGCGCCAGCAGTGAGTCGGGGACTCCGTACGAGCAGTACTTC. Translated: CASSESGTPYEQYF.

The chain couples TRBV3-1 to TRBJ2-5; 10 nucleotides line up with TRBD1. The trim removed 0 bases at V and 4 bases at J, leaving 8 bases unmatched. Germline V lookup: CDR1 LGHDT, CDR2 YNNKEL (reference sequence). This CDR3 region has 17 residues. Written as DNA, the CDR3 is TGTGCCAGCAGCCAAGATATGACAGGGGGCCCCGGAGAGACCCAGTACTTC. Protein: CASSQDMTGGPGETQYF.

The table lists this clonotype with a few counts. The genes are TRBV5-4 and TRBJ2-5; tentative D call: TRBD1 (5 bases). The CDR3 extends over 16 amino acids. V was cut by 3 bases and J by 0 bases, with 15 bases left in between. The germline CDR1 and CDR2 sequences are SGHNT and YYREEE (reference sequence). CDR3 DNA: TGTGCCAGCAGCTCCCAGGGTGGGGTGTACCAAGAGACCCAGTACTTC. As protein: CASSSQGGVYQETQYF.

CDR3 DNA: TGTGCCAGTAGACGTTTTTGGCGGGAGGGCCGGGTAGGAGAGACCCAGTACTTC. Amino acid sequence: CASRRFWREGRVGETQYF. The genes are TRBV27 and TRBJ2-5; TRBD2 matches 9 bases. The CDR3 is made up of 18 amino acids. Germline V CDR1 and CDR2: MNHEY, SMNVEV (reference sequence). Losses at the gene ends were 9 bases for V and 4 bases for J; bases not matched to a gene: 21.

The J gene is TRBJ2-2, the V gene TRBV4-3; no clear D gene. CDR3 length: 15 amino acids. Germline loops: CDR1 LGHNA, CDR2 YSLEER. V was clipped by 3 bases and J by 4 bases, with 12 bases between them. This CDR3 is CASSHKDVTTGELFF. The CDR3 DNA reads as TGCGCCAGCAGCCACAAAGACGTAACCACCGGGGAGCTGTTTTTT.